The count of the clone carrying this T cell receptor beta chain is one. This sample is part of a study of shared clonotypes between healthy human individuals. In the original analysis: Filtering differed because ImmunoSEQ produced junction-only sequences that carried no quality scores. Assay used: immunoSEQ multiplex PCR; TCRdb lists only in-frame clones, some missing. V, J and clone size are those of that table, while D and trimming were read from the DNA. The sample yields roughly 450,000 clones, around 74% seen once. This CDR3 region has 14 residues. In germline, CDR1 is SEHNR, CDR2 FQNEAQ (reference sequence). After removal of 1 base from V and 6 bases from J, the junction contained 5 bases not matched to a gene.

The sequencing input was PBMCs. The rearrangement links TRBV7-9 to TRBJ2-7, with TRBD2 identical over 8 bases. This clonotype was sampled from a woman in her 40s in good health. Some clones in this sample may be carry-over from other donors' samples. As DNA, the CDR3 is TGTGCCAGCAGCTTAGATTGGACTAGCCTCGAGCAGTACTTC. Its protein product is CASSLDWTSLEQYF.